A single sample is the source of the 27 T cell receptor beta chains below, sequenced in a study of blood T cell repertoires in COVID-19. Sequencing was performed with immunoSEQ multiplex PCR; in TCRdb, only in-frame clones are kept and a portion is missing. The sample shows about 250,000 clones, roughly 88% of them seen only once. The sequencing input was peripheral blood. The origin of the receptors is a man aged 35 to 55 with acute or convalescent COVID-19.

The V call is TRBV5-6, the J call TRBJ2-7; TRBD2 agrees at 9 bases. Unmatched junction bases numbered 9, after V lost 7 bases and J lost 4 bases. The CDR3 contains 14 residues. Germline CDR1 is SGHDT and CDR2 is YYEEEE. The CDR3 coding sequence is TGTGCCAGCGGTATAGCGGGAGAAGTTTACGAGCAGTACTTC. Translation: CASGIAGEVYEQYF.

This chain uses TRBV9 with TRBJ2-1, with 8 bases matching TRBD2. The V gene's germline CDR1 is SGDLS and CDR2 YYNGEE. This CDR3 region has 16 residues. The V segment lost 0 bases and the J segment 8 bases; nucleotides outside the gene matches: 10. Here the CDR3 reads CASSVGAGGSSDEQFF. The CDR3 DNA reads TGTGCCAGCAGCGTAGGTGCGGGAGGAAGCTCGGATGAGCAGTTCTTC.

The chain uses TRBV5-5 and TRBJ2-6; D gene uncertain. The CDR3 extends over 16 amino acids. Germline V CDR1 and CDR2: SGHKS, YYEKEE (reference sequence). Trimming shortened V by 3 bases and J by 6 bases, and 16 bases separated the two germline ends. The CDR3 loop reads CASSWAGTYLANVLTF. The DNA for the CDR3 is TGTGCCAGCAGCTGGGCTGGCACATACTTGGCCAACGTCCTGACTTTC.

The CDR3, as DNA: TGTGCCTGGACCCGAGTTATACCCGAAGCTTTCTTT. Its protein is CAWTRVIPEAFF. This sequence joins TRBV30 and TRBJ1-1; unclear D gene. In germline, CDR1 is GTSNPN, CDR2 SVGIG (reference sequence). The CDR3 length is 12 residues. V dropped 4 bases and J dropped 8 bases, with 14 bases sitting between them.

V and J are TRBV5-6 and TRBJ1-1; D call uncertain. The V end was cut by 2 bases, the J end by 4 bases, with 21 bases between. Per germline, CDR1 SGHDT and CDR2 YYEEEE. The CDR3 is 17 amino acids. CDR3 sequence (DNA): TGTGCCAGCAGCTTAACAACTATTCGGGGATCGGGCACTGAAGCTTTCTTT. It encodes CASSLTTIRGSGTEAFF.

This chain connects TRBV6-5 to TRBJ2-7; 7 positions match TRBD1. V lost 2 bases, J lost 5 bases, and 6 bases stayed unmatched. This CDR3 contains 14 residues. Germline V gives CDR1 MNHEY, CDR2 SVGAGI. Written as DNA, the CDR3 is TGTGCCAGCAGTTACCTGTATAGGGGGCACGAGCAGTACTTC. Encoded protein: CASSYLYRGHEQYF.

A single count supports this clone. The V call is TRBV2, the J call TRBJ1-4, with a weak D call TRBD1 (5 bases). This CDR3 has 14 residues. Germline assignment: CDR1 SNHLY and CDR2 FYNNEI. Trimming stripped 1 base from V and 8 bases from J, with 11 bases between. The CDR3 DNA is TGTGCCAGCAGTGAAGTGCAGGGTAGCGAAAAACTGTTTTTT. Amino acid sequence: CASSEVQGSEKLFF.

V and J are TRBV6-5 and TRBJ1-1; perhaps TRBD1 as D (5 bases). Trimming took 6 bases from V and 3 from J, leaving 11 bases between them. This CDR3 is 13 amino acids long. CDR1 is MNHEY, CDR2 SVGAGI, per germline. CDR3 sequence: CASRSRQHTEAFF. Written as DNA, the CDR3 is TGTGCCAGCAGATCCCGACAGCACACTGAAGCTTTCTTT.

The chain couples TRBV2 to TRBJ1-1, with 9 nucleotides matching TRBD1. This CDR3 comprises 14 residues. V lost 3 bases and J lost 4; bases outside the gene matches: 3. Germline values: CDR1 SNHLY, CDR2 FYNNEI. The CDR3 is CASSDWGQGTEAFF. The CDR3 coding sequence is TGTGCCAGCAGTGATTGGGGACAGGGCACTGAAGCTTTCTTT.

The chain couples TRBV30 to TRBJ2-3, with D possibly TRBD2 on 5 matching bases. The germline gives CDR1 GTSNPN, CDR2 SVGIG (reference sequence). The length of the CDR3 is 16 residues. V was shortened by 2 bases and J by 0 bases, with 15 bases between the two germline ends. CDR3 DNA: TGTGCCTGGAGTCTCCCGGACTCGTCCAGCACAGATACGCAGTATTTT. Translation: CAWSLPDSSSTDTQYF. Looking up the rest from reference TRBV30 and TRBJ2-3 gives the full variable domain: SQTIHQWPATLVQPVGSPLSLECTVEGTSNPNLYWYRQAAGRGLQLLFYSVGIGQISSEVPQNLSASRPQDRQFILSSKKLLLSDSGFYLCAWSLPDSSSTDTQYFGPGTRLTVL.

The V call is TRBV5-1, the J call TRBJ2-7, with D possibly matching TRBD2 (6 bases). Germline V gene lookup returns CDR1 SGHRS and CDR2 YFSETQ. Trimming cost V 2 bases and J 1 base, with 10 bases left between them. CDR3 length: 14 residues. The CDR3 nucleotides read TGCGCCAGCAGCTTCTCCGGGAGTTCCTACGAGCAGTACTTC. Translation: CASSFSGSSYEQYF.

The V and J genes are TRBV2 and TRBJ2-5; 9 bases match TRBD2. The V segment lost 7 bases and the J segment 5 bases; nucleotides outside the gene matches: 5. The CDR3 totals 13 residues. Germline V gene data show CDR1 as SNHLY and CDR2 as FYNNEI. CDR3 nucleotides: TGTGCCAGCAACGGCGGGAGGGCTGAGACCCAGTACTTC. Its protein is CASNGGRAETQYF.

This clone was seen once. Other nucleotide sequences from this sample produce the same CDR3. CDR3: CASSLSDTQYF. The CDR3 coding sequence is TGTGCCAGCAGTCTATCGGATACGCAGTATTTT. The chain is built from TRBV7-2 and TRBJ2-3; D uncertain. Germline assignment: CDR1 SGHTA and CDR2 FQGNSA. Between the trimmed V and J ends, which lost 6 bases and 6 bases, there was a span of 7 bases. The CDR3 length is 11 residues.

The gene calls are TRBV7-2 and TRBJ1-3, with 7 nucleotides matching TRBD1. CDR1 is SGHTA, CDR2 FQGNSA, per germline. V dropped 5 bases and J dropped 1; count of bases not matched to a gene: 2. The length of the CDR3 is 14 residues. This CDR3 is CASSNRGSGNTIYF. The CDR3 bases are TGTGCCAGCAGCAACAGGGGATCTGGAAACACCATATATTTT.

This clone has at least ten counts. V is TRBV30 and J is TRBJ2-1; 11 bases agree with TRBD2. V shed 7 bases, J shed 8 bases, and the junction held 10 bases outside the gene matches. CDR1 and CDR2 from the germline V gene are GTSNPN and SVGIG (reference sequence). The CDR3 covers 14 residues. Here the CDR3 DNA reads TGTGCCTCTACTAGCGGGAGCTTAAGGGATGAGCAGTTCTTC. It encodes CASTSGSLRDEQFF.

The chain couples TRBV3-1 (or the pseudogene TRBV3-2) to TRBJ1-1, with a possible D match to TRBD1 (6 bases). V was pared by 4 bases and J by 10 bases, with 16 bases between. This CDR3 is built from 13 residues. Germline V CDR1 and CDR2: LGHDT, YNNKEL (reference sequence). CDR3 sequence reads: CASSLDSASGAFF. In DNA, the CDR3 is TGTGCCAGCAGCCTGGACAGCGCCTCAGGAGCTTTCTTT.

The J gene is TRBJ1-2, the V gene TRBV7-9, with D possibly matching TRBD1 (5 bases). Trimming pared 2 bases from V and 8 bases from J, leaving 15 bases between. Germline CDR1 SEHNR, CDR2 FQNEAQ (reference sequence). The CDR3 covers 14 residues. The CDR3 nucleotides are TGTGCCAGCAGCTTACTTGGGAGGGGTTTCGGCTACACCTTC. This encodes CASSLLGRGFGYTF.

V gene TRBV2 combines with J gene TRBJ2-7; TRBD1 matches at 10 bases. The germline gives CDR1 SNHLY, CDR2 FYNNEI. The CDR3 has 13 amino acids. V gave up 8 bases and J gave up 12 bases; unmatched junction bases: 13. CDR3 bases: TGTGCCAGCTCCAGGGACAGGGGTTTGGTAGGGTACTTC. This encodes CASSRDRGLVGYF.

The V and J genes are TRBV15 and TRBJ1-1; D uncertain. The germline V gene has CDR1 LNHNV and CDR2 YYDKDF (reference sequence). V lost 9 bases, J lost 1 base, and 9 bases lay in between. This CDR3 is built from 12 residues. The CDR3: CATEGGNTEAFF. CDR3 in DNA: TGTGCCACGGAAGGCGGGAACACTGAAGCTTTCTTT.

DNA of the CDR3: TGTGCCAGCAGCCCTCGAACAGGGGAGCGGCAGCCCCAGCATTTT. Protein product: CASSPRTGERQPQHF. The chain has TRBV7-2 and TRBJ1-5; 7 positions agree with TRBD1. The CDR3 covers 15 residues. The germline V gene has CDR1 SGHTA and CDR2 FQGNSA. V was pared by 5 bases and J by 7 bases, with 11 bases of the junction left unmatched.

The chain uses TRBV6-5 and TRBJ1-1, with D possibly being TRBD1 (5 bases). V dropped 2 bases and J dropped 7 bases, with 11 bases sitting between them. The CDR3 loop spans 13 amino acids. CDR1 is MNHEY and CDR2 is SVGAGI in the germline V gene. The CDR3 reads CASSYDGTGEAFF. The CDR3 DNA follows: TGTGCCAGCAGTTACGATGGAACAGGTGAAGCTTTCTTT.

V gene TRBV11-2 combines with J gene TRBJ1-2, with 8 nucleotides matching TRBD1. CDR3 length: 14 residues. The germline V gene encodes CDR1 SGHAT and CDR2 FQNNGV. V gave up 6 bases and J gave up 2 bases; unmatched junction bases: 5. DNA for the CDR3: TGTGCCAGCAGTCGGGGACAGGCAAACTATGGCTACACCTTC. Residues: CASSRGQANYGYTF.

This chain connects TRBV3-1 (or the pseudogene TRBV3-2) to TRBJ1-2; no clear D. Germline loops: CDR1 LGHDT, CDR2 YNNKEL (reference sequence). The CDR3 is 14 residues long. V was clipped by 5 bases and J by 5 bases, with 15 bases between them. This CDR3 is CASSSHGSGYGYTF. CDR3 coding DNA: TGTGCCAGCAGCTCCCATGGCTCGGGGTATGGCTACACCTTC.

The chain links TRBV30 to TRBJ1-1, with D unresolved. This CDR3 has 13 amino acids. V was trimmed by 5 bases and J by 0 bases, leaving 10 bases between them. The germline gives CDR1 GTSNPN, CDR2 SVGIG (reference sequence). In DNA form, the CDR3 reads TGTGCCTGGCTCGACTTACTGAACACTGAAGCTTTCTTT. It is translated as CAWLDLLNTEAFF.

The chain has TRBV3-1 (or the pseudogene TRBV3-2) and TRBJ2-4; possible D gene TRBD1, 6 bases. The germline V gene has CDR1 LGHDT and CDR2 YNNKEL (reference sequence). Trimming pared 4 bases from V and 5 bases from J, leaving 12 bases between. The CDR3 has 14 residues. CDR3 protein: CASSLTGRENIQYF. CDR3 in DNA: TGTGCCAGCAGCCTTACAGGGAGAGAAAACATTCAGTACTTC.

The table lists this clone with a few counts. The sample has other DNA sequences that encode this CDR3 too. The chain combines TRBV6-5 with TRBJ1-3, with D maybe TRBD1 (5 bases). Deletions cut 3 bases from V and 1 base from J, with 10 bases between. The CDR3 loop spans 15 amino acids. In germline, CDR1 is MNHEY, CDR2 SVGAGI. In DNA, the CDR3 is TGTGCCAGCAGTTATTCGGGGGGATCTGGAAACACCATATATTTT. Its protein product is CASSYSGGSGNTIYF.

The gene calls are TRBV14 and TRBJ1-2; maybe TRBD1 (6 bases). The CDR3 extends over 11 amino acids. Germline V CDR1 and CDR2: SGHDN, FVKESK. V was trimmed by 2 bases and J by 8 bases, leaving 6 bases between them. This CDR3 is CASSQTGGYTF. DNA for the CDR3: TGTGCCAGCAGCCAAACAGGGGGCTACACCTTC. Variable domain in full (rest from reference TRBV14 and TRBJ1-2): EAGVTQFPSHSVIEKGQTVTLRCDPISGHDNLYWYRRVMGKEIKFLLHFVKESKQDESGMPNNRFLAERTGGTYSTLKVQPAELEDSGVYFCASSQTGGYTFGSGTRLTVV.